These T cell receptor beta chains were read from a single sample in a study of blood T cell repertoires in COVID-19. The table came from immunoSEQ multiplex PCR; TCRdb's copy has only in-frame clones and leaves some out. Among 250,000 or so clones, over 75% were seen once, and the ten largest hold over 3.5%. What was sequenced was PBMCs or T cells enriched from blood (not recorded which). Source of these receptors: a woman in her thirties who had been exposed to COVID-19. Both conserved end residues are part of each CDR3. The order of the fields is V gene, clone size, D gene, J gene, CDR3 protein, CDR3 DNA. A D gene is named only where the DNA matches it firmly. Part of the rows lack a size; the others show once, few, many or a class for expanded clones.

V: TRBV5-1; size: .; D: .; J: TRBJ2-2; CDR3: CASVGQIGELFF; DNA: TGCGCCAGCGTGGGCCAAATCGGGGAGCTGTTTTTT
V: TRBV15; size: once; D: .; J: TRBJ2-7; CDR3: CATSETGVSYEQYF; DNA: TGTGCCACCAGCGAGACCGGGGTATCCTACGAGCAGTACTTC
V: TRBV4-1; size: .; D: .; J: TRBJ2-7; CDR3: CASSQRTEPTYEQYF; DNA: TGCGCCAGCAGCCAGAGGACAGAGCCTACCTACGAGCAGTACTTC
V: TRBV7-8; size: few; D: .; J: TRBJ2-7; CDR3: CASSLHGSSYEQYF; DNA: TGTGCCAGCAGCTTACACGGGAGCTCCTACGAGCAGTACTTC
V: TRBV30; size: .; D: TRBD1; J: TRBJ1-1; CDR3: CAWSARQGAEAFF; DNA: TGTGCCTGGAGTGCACGACAGGGCGCTGAAGCTTTCTTT
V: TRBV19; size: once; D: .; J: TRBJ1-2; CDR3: CASSPIQGFYGYTF; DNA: TGTGCCAGTAGCCCCATTCAGGGATTCTATGGCTACACCTTC
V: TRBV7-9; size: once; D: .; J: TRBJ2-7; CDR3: CASSLAMGRFYEQYF; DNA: TGTGCCAGCAGCTTAGCGATGGGCAGATTCTACGAGCAGTACTTC
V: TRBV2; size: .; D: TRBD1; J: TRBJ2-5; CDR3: CASSFTGATQETQYF; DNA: TGTGCCAGCAGTTTCACAGGGGCCACACAAGAGACCCAGTACTTC
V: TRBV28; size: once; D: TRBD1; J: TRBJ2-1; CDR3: CASSLGQGDEQFF; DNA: TGTGCCAGCAGTTTAGGACAGGGCGATGAGCAGTTCTTC
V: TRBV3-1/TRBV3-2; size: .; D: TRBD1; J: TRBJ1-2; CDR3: CASSPQGSRAYGYTF; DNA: TGTGCCAGCAGCCCACAGGGGTCGAGGGCCTATGGCTACACCTTC
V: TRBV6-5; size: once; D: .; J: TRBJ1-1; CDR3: CASSYSVGRGTEAFF; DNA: TGTGCCAGCAGTTACTCGGTCGGAAGGGGGACTGAAGCTTTCTTT
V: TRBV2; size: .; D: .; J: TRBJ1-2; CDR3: CASRYRLIPYGYTF; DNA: TGTGCCAGCAGGTACAGGCTCATCCCCTATGGCTACACCTTC
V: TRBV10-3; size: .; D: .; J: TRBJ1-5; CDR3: CAISDEGNNQPQHF; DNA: TGTGCCATCAGTGATGAGGGAAACAATCAGCCCCAGCATTTT
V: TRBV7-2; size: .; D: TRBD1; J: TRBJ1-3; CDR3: CASSLVPPGQGSGNTIYF; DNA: TGTGCCAGCAGCTTAGTACCCCCAGGACAGGGCTCTGGAAACACCATATATTTT
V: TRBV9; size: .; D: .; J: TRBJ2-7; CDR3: CASSPLALSAGYEQYF; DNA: TGTGCCAGCAGCCCCCTAGCCCTTAGCGCTGGTTACGAGCAGTACTTC
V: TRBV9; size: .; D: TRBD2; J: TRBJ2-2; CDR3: CASGGLAGTGELFF; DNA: TGTGCCAGCGGCGGACTAGCGGGAACCGGGGAGCTGTTTTTT
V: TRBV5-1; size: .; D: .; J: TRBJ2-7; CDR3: CASSFDSLYEQYF; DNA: TGCGCCAGCAGCTTCGACAGTCTCTACGAGCAGTACTTC
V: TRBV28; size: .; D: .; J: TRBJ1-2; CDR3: CASSLAQPGYTF; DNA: TGTGCCAGCAGTTTAGCACAGCCTGGCTACACCTTC
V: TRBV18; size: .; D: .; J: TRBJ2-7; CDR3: CASSPGGLIYEQYF; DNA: TGTGCCAGCTCACCCGGAGGTTTAATCTACGAGCAGTACTTC
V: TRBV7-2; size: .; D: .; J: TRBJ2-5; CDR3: CASSLYGGSGETQYF; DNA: TGTGCCAGCAGCTTATATGGGGGCTCGGGGGAGACCCAGTACTTC
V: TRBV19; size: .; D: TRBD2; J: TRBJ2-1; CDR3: CASASTSGRVNEQFF; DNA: TGTGCCAGTGCATCGACTAGCGGGAGAGTGAATGAGCAGTTCTTC
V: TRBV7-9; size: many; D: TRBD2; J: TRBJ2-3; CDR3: CASSFPEGGLGFGNTQYF; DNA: TGTGCCAGCAGCTTCCCCGAAGGGGGACTAGGCTTTGGGAATACGCAGTATTTT
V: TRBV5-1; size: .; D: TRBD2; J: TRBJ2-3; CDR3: CASSFEAGRSTDTQYF; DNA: TGCGCCAGCAGCTTCGAAGCGGGGCGAAGCACAGATACGCAGTATTTT
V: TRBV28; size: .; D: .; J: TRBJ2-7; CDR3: CASQGTWEQYF; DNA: TGTGCCAGCCAAGGGACATGGGAGCAGTACTTC
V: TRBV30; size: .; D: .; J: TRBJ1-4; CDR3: CAWSVPGAHEKLFF; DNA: TGTGCCTGGAGTGTACCAGGGGCCCATGAAAAACTGTTTTTT
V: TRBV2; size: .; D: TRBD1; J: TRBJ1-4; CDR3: CASSPDRVSEKLFF; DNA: TGTGCCAGCAGCCCGGACAGGGTGTCTGAAAAACTGTTTTTT
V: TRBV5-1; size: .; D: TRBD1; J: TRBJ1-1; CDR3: CASSLGGQGWSEAFF; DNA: TGCGCCAGCAGCTTGGGGGGACAGGGTTGGAGTGAAGCTTTCTTT
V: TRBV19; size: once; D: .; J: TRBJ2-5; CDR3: CASSIVGLFETQYF; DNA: TGTGCCAGTAGTATAGTCGGACTATTTGAGACCCAGTACTTC
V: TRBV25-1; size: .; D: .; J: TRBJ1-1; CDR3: CASSGTAEAFF; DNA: TGTGCCAGCAGTGGGACTGCTGAAGCTTTCTTT
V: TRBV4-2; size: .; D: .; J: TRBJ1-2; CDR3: CASSQEGRFFYGYTF; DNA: TGTGCCAGCAGCCAAGAAGGCAGGTTCTTCTATGGCTACACCTTC
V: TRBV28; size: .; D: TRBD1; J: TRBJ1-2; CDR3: CASTKGGQGALGYTF; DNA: TGTGCCAGCACCAAGGGGGGACAGGGGGCTCTTGGCTACACCTTC
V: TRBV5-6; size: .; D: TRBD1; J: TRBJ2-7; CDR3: CASSLLGQGSHEQYF; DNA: TGTGCCAGCAGCTTGTTGGGACAGGGTAGCCACGAGCAGTACTTC
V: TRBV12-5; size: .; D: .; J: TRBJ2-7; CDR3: CASGLPPAYEQYF; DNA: TGTGCTAGTGGCCTTCCCCCTGCCTACGAGCAGTACTTC
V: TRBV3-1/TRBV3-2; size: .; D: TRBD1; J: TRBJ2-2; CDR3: CASSRSDRRNTGELFF; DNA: TGTGCCAGCAGCCGGTCGGACAGGAGGAACACCGGGGAGCTGTTTTTT
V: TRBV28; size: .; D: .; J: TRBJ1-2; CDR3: CASSLWGGSLPNYGYTF; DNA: TGTGCCAGCAGTTTATGGGGAGGTTCCCTCCCTAACTATGGCTACACCTTC
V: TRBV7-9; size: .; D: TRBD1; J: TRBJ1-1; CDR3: CASNSPFPDRGDTEAFF; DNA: TGTGCCAGCAACTCCCCATTCCCGGACAGGGGCGACACTGAAGCTTTCTTT
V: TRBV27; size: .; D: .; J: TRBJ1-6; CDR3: CASSPIHNSPLHF; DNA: TGTGCCAGCAGCCCCATTCATAATTCACCCCTCCACTTT
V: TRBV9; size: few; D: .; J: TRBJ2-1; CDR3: CASSVDGNPINEQFF; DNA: TGTGCCAGCAGCGTAGACGGGAACCCCATCAATGAGCAGTTCTTC
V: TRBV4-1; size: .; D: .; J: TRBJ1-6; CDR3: CASSQDLVQGNSPLHF; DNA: TGCGCCAGCAGCCAAGATCTGGTGCAGGGGAATTCACCCCTCCACTTT
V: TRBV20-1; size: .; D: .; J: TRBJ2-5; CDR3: CSARGGVQYF; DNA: TGCAGTGCTAGAGGGGGAGTCCAGTACTTC
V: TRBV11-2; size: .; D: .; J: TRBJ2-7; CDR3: CAISRLGGFMEQYF; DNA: TGTGCCATCTCCCGACTAGGAGGATTTATGGAGCAGTACTTC
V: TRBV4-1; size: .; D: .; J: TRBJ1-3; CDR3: CASSQEWGGFTIYF; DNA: TGCGCCAGCAGCCAAGAATGGGGGGGTTTCACCATATATTTT
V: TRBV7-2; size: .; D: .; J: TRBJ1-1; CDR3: CASSLAGRLEAFF; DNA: TGTGCCAGCAGCTTAGCGGGGCGGCTTGAAGCTTTCTTT
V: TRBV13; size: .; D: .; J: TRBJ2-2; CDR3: CASSPAPIRLTTGELFF; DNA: TGTGCCAGCAGCCCCGCTCCCATCCGCCTAACCACCGGGGAGCTGTTTTTT
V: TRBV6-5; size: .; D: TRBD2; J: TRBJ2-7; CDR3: CASNPGLAGSEQYF; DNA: TGTGCCAGCAATCCGGGACTAGCGGGATCCGAGCAGTACTTC
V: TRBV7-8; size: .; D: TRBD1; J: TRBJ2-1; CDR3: CASSLGQGQYNEQFF; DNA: TGTGCCAGCAGCTTGGGACAGGGCCAATACAATGAGCAGTTCTTC